These T cell receptor beta chains were read from a single sample in a study of blood T cell repertoires in COVID-19. Clones were sequenced by immunoSEQ multiplex PCR, and TCRdb holds only the in-frame ones, with some missing. The sample has 70,000 to 85,000 clones; around 80% are singletons. Sequenced input: peripheral blood. These receptor sequences come from a human donor in a cohort sampled during active COVID-19. Each CDR3 is given with its conserved first and last residue. The D gene is left open where the match is weak. Where a row states a size, it is once, few, many or the class of an expanded clone; other rows omit it.

d_call j_call clone_size v_call cdr3_aa cdr3_nt
- TRBJ1-5 - TRBV4-1 CASSHQDSSNQPQHF TGCGCCAGCAGCCACCAGGACAGTAGCAATCAGCCCCAGCATTTT
TRBD1 TRBJ1-5 - TRBV6-5 CASNRDRGRQPQHF TGTGCCAGTAACCGGGACAGGGGGCGGCAGCCCCAGCATTTT
TRBD1 TRBJ2-5 - TRBV6-5 CASSSGQGLSQYF TGTGCCAGCAGCTCTGGACAGGGTTTGTCCCAGTACTTC
TRBD1 TRBJ2-7 few TRBV2 CASLAGGGRYEQYF TGTGCCAGCTTGGCAGGGGGCGGTCGATACGAGCAGTACTTC
TRBD1 TRBJ1-4 - TRBV24-1 CATSDTGTGLGEKLFF TGTGCCACCAGTGATACAGGGACAGGGCTAGGTGAAAAACTGTTTTTT
- TRBJ2-1 - TRBV7-2 CASSLALWAANEQFF TGTGCCAGCAGCTTAGCGCTTTGGGCAGCCAATGAGCAGTTCTTC
TRBD1 TRBJ1-2 - TRBV2 CASRDTGTGSHGYTF TGTGCCAGCAGAGACACCGGGACAGGGTCACATGGCTACACCTTC
- TRBJ1-4 - TRBV28 CASSGDWGGEKLFF TGTGCCAGCAGTGGGGACTGGGGAGGAGAAAAACTGTTTTTT
- TRBJ1-1 - TRBV27 CASSVNQVYEAFF TGTGCCAGCAGTGTAAACCAGGTTTATGAAGCTTTCTTT
- TRBJ2-1 few TRBV9 CASSLDGGAINEQFF TGTGCCAGCAGCCTTGATGGCGGGGCTATCAATGAGCAGTTCTTC
TRBD1 TRBJ1-5 - TRBV27 CALKLGQGQPQHF TGTGCCCTAAAACTAGGACAGGGCCAGCCCCAGCATTTT
- TRBJ1-5 - TRBV19 CASSAPGYVQPQHF TGTGCCAGTAGTGCCCCGGGGTATGTTCAGCCCCAGCATTTT
TRBD1 TRBJ1-4 - TRBV2 CASRDRGPEKLFF TGTGCCAGCAGGGACAGGGGCCCTGAAAAACTGTTTTTT
TRBD2 TRBJ2-7 - TRBV4-1 CASTPGTSGAGRYF TGCGCCAGCACCCCGGGCACTAGCGGGGCCGGACGGTACTTC
TRBD1 TRBJ2-7 - TRBV6-1 CASSEAPGGASYEQYF TGTGCCAGCAGTGAAGCCCCAGGGGGCGCTTCCTACGAGCAGTACTTC
- TRBJ1-1 - TRBV6-5 CASRRGGRNTEAFF TGTGCCAGCAGGCGCGGGGGGCGGAACACTGAAGCTTTCTTT
TRBD1 TRBJ2-1 - TRBV18 CASSLDRAENEQFF TGTGCCAGCTCACTCGACAGGGCGGAGAATGAGCAGTTCTTC
TRBD2 TRBJ2-5 once TRBV5-1 CASSLAPSGTAQETQYF TGCGCCAGCAGCTTGGCCCCTAGCGGAACCGCCCAAGAGACCCAGTACTTC
TRBD1 TRBJ2-1 - TRBV5-1 CASSLVQGAYNEQFF TGCGCCAGCAGCTTGGTTCAGGGGGCCTACAATGAGCAGTTCTTC